This TCR beta chain was sequenced in a study of shared clonotypes between healthy human individuals. Study conclusions and caveats: Shared clonotypes across all four donors exceeded non-shared ones in generation probability.

In the naive CD8 group, cells lacked CD45RO and were positively selected for CCR7, so terminally differentiated effector memory CD45RA+ cells were left out. Only Caucasian adults living in Nashville, Tennessee made up the donor group. TCRdb's copy holds only in-frame clones and misses some; the assay was immunoSEQ multiplex PCR. Of hundreds of thousands of clones in the sample, roughly 96% are singletons; the top ten hold over 0.1%. This clone was recorded once. Its antigen is as yet unknown. The ends lost 8 bases at V and 6 bases at J; junction bases unmatched: 4. The germline V gene has CDR1 MDHEN and CDR2 SYDVKM. The CDR3 length is 13 residues.

Sequences were obtained from naive CD8+ T cells sorted from blood. The rearrangement joins TRBV28 to TRBJ2-1; TRBD1 aligns across 10 bases. This sequence originates from a woman between 25 and 40 years old in good health. The CDR3 DNA follows: TGTGCCAGCCGGGACAGGGGATTCAATGAGCAGTTCTTC. Protein: CASRDRGFNEQFF.